Below are 6 T cell receptor beta chains sequenced from a single sample in a study of blood T cells in healthy people across ages. The use of a sample-barcoded 5' primer and a J-beta primer mix characterized a second PCR of roughly 6 to 11 cycles. TCRdb itself ran the 5' RACE reads through MiXCR, one entry per CDR3 protein. The sample yields approximately 810,000 distinct CDR3 sequences, more than 25% seen once. Sequenced input: blood. The source of these receptors is an elderly woman in good health.

This clonotype was picked up a small number of times. CDR3 residues: CSASDGTSAAKNIQYF. The CDR3 nucleotides read TGCAGTGCTAGTGATGGGACTAGCGCCGCAAAAAACATTCAGTACTTC. The chain uses TRBV20-1 and TRBJ2-4; 10 bases are a match to TRBD2. Germline CDR1 DFQATT, CDR2 SNEGSKA (reference sequence). J was trimmed by 4 bases and V by 3 bases; bases with no gene match: 9. The CDR3 contains 16 residues.

On this clonotype itself: A much more abundant neighbour one base away suggests this may be a read error. The chain employs TRBV7-9 and TRBJ2-5; the D gene is possibly TRBD2 (6 bases). There are 15 residues in the CDR3. The germline V and J ends were trimmed by 5 bases and 11 bases, with 24 bases remaining between them. Germline CDR1 is SEHNR and CDR2 is FQNEAQ (reference sequence). In DNA form, the CDR3 reads TGTGCCAGCAGCGGCTGGGGAGGTGGCAACAATGAGCAGTACTTC. Protein sequence: CASSGWGGGNNEQYF. The whole variable domain, remainder taken from reference TRBV7-9 and TRBJ2-5, is DTGVSQNPRHKITKRGQNVTFRCDPISEHNRLYWYRQTLGQGPEFLTYFQNEAQLEKSRLLSDRFSAERPKGSFSTLEIQRTEQGDSAMYLCASSGWGGGNNEQYFGPGTRLLVL.

This chain uses TRBV3-1 with TRBJ2-1; 8 bases are shared with TRBD2. The germline V gene has CDR1 LGHDT and CDR2 YNNKEL (reference sequence). The CDR3 contains 14 residues. The V segment lost 4 bases and the J segment 8 bases; nucleotides outside the gene matches: 7. The CDR3 DNA follows: TGTGCCAGCAGCCCGGGACTAGTTGACCATGAGCAGTTCTTC. Translating it yields CASSPGLVDHEQFF.

At least ten counts were recorded for this clonotype. V gene TRBV15 combines with J gene TRBJ2-1, with D unclear. In germline, CDR1 is LNHNV, CDR2 YYDKDF (reference sequence). The CDR3 totals 15 residues. V shed 1 base and J shed 4 bases, with 11 bases lying between them. The CDR3: CATSRVRPGYNEQFF. The CDR3 DNA reads as TGTGCCACCAGCAGAGTTAGACCCGGTTACAATGAGCAGTTCTTC.

This clonotype was counted many times. The chain couples TRBV4-3 to TRBJ2-7; 7 bases match TRBD2. With 0 bases clipped from V and 5 bases from J, the junction kept 4 bases outside the gene matches. CDR3 length: 14 amino acids. Germline V CDR1 and CDR2: LGHNA, YSLEER. The CDR3 here is CASSQEERGDEQYF. As DNA, the CDR3 is TGCGCCAGCAGCCAAGAAGAGCGGGGTGACGAGCAGTACTTC.

The gene calls are TRBV25-1 and TRBJ2-3, with D possibly being TRBD2 (5 bases). Looked up from germline, CDR1 is MGHDK and CDR2 is SYGVNS. CDR3 length: 13 amino acids. Between the trimmed V and J ends, which lost 6 bases and 2 bases, there was a span of 9 bases. The CDR3 here is CASRGVFTDTQYF. The CDR3 DNA sequence: TGTGCCAGCAGGGGAGTCTTCACAGATACGCAGTATTTT. The entire variable domain, with the rest obtained from reference TRBV25-1 and TRBJ2-3, is as follows: EADIYQTPRYLVIGTGKKITLECSQTMGHDKMYWYQQDPGMELHLIHYSYGVNSTEKGDLSSESTVSRIRTEHFPLTLESARPSHTSQYLCASRGVFTDTQYFGPGTRLTVL.